One and the same sample provided the 5 T cell receptor beta chains below, sequenced in a study of T cells expressing NK-cell markers. TCRdb reprocessed the 5' RACE reads and stores each CDR3 protein as one record, lacking DNA. This table holds 440,000 or so distinct CDR3 sequences. The sequenced sample was blood T cells: a sorted CD56 or NKG2C T cell subset, CD4+ or CD8+ T cells, or bulk PBMC T cells (not recorded which). These receptors all stem from a woman aged 18 to 75 in good health.

V is TRBV5-1 and J is TRBJ2-2; TCRdb proposes TRBD2, but this gene call is untestable without DNA. The CDR3 is made up of 16 amino acids. The germline V gene has CDR1 SGHRS and CDR2 YFSETQ. The CDR3 spells CASSLLREAYTGELFF.

V usage is TRBV7-2 and J usage is TRBJ1-2; the TCRdb D gene call, TRBD1, has no DNA to confirm it. Germline CDR1 is SGHTA and CDR2 is FQGNSA. This CDR3 has 13 amino acids. The CDR3 loop is CASRQTGNYGYTF.

The chain links TRBV12-3 or TRBV12-4 to TRBJ1-2. This CDR3 contains 14 residues. This chain's CDR3 is CASSFGGEPYGYTF.

J is TRBJ2-3 and V is TRBV6-6. CDR3 length: 13 amino acids. The germline gives CDR1 MNHNY, CDR2 SVGAGI (reference sequence). CDR3: CASSFVTGDTQYF.

This chain connects TRBV4-1 to TRBJ1-2; the D call from TCRdb, TRBD1, cannot be confirmed without DNA. Germline V gives CDR1 MGHRA, CDR2 YSYEKL. The CDR3 extends over 15 amino acids. The CDR3 spells CASSPKGGMDYGYTF.